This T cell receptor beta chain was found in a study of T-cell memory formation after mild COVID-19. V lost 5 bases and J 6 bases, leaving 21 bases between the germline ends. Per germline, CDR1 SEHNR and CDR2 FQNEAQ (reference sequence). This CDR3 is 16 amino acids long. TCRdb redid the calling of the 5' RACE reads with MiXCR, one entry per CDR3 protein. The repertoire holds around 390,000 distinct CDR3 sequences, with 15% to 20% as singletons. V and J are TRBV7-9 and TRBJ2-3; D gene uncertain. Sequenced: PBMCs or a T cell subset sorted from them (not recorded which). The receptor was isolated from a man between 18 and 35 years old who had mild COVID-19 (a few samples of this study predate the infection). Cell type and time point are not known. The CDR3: CASSVAPSTWADTQYF. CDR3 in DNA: TGTGCCAGCAGCGTGGCTCCTTCTACGTGGGCGGATACGCAGTATTTT.